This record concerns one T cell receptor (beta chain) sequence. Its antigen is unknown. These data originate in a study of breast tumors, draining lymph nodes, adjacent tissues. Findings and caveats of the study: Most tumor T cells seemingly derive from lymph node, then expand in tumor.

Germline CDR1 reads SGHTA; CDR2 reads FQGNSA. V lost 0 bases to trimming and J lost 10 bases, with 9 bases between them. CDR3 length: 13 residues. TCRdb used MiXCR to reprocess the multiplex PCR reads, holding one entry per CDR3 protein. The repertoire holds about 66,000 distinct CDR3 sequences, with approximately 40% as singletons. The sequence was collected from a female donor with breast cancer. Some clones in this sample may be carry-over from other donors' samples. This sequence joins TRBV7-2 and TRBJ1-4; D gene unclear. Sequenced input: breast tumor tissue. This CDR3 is CASSLAGSGKLFF. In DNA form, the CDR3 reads TGTGCCAGCAGCTTAGCAGGGAGTGGAAAACTGTTTTTT. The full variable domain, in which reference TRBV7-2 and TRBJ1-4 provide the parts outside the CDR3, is GAGVSQSPSNKVTEKGKDVELRCDPISGHTALYWYRQSLGQGLEFLIYFQGNSAPDKSGLPSDRFSAERTGGSVSTLTIQRTQQEDSAVYLCASSLAGSGKLFFGSGTQLSVL.